This T cell receptor (beta chain) was sequenced for a study of T cells after yellow fever vaccination. Study results and limitations: Among primary-vaccination clones, most reappeared after the booster, at 95% to 96% for CD4 and about 90% for CD8. Peak timing came faster in the weaker secondary response, day 5 versus 15.

This clonotype was seen a handful of times. What it recognizes is unknown. Generation of TCR cDNA used 5'RACE template switching (which added a universal primer site and UMIs). MiXCR, run by TCRdb on the 5' RACE reads, gives a single entry per CDR3 protein. The table lists hundreds of thousands of distinct CDR3 sequences, about 14% of them singletons. This TCR was sampled from a man aged 25 to 40 who received the YFV17D yellow fever vaccine. Here the sequenced sample was PBMCs, taken on the day of the yellow fever booster vaccination.

The CDR3 reads CASSFPAGGGRASDTQYF. As DNA, the CDR3 is TGTGCCAGCAGTTTTCCGGCCGGGGGCGGGAGGGCCTCAGATACGCAGTATTTT. V usage is TRBV12-3 or TRBV12-4 and J usage is TRBJ2-3; 9 nucleotides agree with TRBD2. Trimming took 3 bases from V and 4 from J; bases not matched to a gene: 14. The CDR3 length is 18 residues.